This T cell receptor (beta chain) is drawn from a study of long-term antiretroviral therapy in people with HIV. The immunoSEQ assay was v3.0, run at survey level. The method was immunoSEQ multiplex PCR; TCRdb's version includes in-frame clones alone and lacks a portion of them. Here the sample spans 25,000 to 30,000 clones, about four fifths being singletons. V lost 4 bases and J lost 3; bases outside the gene matches: 8. CDR1 SGHRS and CDR2 YFSETQ come from the germline V gene. The CDR3 extends over 16 amino acids. The starting material was unsorted PBMCs, obtained 3 years after starting antiretroviral therapy. This chain links TRBV5-1 with TRBJ1-3; 9 bases fit TRBD1. This clonotype was obtained from a middle-aged man with HIV. This CDR3 is CASSPTGTGYGNTIYF. CDR3 DNA sequence: TGCGCCAGCAGCCCGACCGGGACAGGGTATGGAAACACCATATATTTT.